These 9 T cell receptor beta chains were all obtained from the same sample, sequenced in a study of T cells in localized non-small cell lung cancer. TCRdb keeps only in-frame clones here, not all; method: immunoSEQ multiplex PCR. The sample shows roughly 76,000 clones, roughly 75% of them seen only once. Sequencing used PBMCs, obtained before any cancer treatment. The receptors come from a man between 35 and 75 years old with stage II squamous cell lung carcinoma.

J is TRBJ2-7 and V is TRBV6-6; D not certain. The germline gives CDR1 MNHNY, CDR2 SVGAGI (reference sequence). This CDR3 comprises 14 residues. Trimming left V 5 bases short and J 3 bases short, with 14 bases between. In DNA form, the CDR3 reads TGTGCCAGCAGTAGGCGACGGACGGACTACGAGCAGTACTTC. This gives the protein CASSRRRTDYEQYF.

This rearrangement joins TRBV7-2 to TRBJ1-6; no definite D call. V dropped 2 bases and J dropped 16 bases, with 9 bases sitting between them. The CDR3 spans 11 residues. Germline V lookup: CDR1 SGHTA, CDR2 FQGNSA. The CDR3, as DNA: TGTGCCAGCAGCTTAATGGGGTTTCTCCACTTT. Translation gives CASSLMGFLHF.

The chain is built from TRBV30 and TRBJ2-6, with D tentatively TRBD1 (5 bases). V lost 2 bases and J lost 1, with 6 bases in between. There are 14 residues in the CDR3. Looked up from germline, CDR1 is GTSNPN and CDR2 is SVGIG (reference sequence). The CDR3 loop is CAWSPGSGANVLTF. DNA of the CDR3: TGTGCCTGGAGTCCAGGGTCTGGGGCCAACGTCCTGACTTTC.

The chain couples TRBV5-4 to TRBJ2-7; the match to TRBD2 covers 16 bases. Germline V gene data show CDR1 as SGHNT and CDR2 as YYREEE (reference sequence). This CDR3 spans 18 amino acids. After removal of 3 bases from V and 0 bases from J, the junction contained 6 bases not matched to a gene. DNA of the CDR3: TGTGCCAGCAGCTCCGGGACTAGCGGGAGGGCGAGCTCCTACGAGCAGTACTTC. This gives the protein CASSSGTSGRASSYEQYF.

The chain recombines TRBV7-3 with TRBJ2-2; TRBD2 matches 11 bases. The germline V gene encodes CDR1 SGHTA and CDR2 FQGTGA. The CDR3 loop spans 17 amino acids. With 2 bases clipped from V and 7 bases from J, the junction kept 9 bases outside the gene matches. This chain's CDR3 is CASSLVTSGSPGGELFF. DNA for the CDR3: TGTGCCAGCAGCTTAGTTACTAGCGGGAGTCCAGGCGGGGAGCTGTTTTTT.

The gene calls are TRBV19 and TRBJ2-1; D is unresolved. There are 12 residues in the CDR3. CDR1 and CDR2 (germline): LNHDA, SQIVND (reference sequence). V lost 1 base, J lost 7 bases, and 5 bases lay in between. CDR3: CASSIGPNEQFF. The CDR3, as DNA: TGTGCCAGTAGTATAGGGCCGAATGAGCAGTTCTTC.

At least ten counts were recorded for this clone. This chain connects TRBV6-5 to TRBJ1-6; D is ambiguous. V gave up 0 bases and J gave up 8 bases, with 14 bases separating them. This CDR3 is 16 amino acids long. CDR1 MNHEY and CDR2 SVGAGI come from the germline V gene. The CDR3 DNA reads TGTGCCAGCAGTTACTCCCCTCCTACTACCGATTCACCCCTCCACTTT. This sequence encodes CASSYSPPTTDSPLHF.

The gene calls are TRBV19 and TRBJ2-1, with 11 bases that match TRBD2. Trimming removed 7 bases from V and 2 bases from J; junction bases left unmatched: 4. Per the germline V gene, CDR1 is LNHDA and CDR2 is SQIVND (reference sequence). This CDR3 contains 15 residues. CDR3 protein: CASMGTSGAYNEQFF. The DNA for the CDR3 is TGTGCCAGTATGGGGACTAGCGGTGCCTACAATGAGCAGTTCTTC.

The chain carries TRBV9 and TRBJ1-1, with 7 bases identical to TRBD1. V shed 5 bases and J 0 bases; nucleotides not matched to a gene: 4. Germline V gene data show CDR1 as SGDLS and CDR2 as YYNGEE. This CDR3 has 14 amino acids. The CDR3 loop is CASSTGAMNTEAFF. Here the CDR3 DNA reads TGTGCCAGCAGTACAGGGGCTATGAACACTGAAGCTTTCTTT.